The clone carrying this T cell receptor (beta chain) was seen repeatedly, ten times or more. The target antigen is unknown. This specimen comes from a study of Graves' ophthalmopathy and Graves' hyperthyroidism. At the level of the study: Peripheral blood sampling occurred at initial diagnosis, before any treatment. General observations from the study: Most expanded clonotypes from thyroid (those above 0.001 frequency) were also found in blood. Built on 13 signatures, a model told ophthalmopathy apart from stable hyperthyroidism with about 91% sensitivity and 80% to 82% specificity.

Germline V gene sequence: CDR1 MDHEN, CDR2 SYDVKM. There are 15 residues in the CDR3. Deletions cut 2 bases from V and 1 base from J, with 12 bases between. TCR beta CDR3 regions were amplified from RNA transcripts. HTBI primers served in a first-round RT-PCR, which a second-round multiplex PCR followed. TCRdb passed the multiplex PCR reads through MiXCR, listing each CDR3 protein once. The table includes over 500,000 distinct CDR3 sequences, about 20% detected once. People with hyperthyroidism were aged 18 to 65 and newly diagnosed, under 2 months' duration. The receptor was isolated from a young woman with stable Graves' hyperthyroidism. Some clones in this sample may be carry-over from other donors' samples. The sample taken for sequencing was peripheral blood. The rearrangement uses TRBV28 and TRBJ2-7; a weak D match, TRBD2 (5 bases). The CDR3: CASSLASPPSYEQYF. CDR3 DNA: TGTGCCAGCAGTTTAGCTAGCCCCCCATCCTACGAGCAGTACTTC.